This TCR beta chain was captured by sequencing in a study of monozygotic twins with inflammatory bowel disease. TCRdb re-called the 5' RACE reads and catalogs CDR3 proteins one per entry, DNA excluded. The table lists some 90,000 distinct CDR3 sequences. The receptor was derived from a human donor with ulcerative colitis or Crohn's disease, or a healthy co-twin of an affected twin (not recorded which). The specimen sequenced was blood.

The CDR3 region is CASSLKGKAFF. V is TRBV7-9 and J is TRBJ1-1. This CDR3 has 11 amino acids. CDR1 and CDR2 (germline): SEHNR, FQNEAQ (reference sequence).